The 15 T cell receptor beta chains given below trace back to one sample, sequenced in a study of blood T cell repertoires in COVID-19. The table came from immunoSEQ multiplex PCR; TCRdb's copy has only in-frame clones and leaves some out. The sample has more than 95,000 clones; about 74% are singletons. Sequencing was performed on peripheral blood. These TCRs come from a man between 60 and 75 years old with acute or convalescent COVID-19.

CDR3 in DNA: TGCAGCGTTGAGGCGGGGACAGGTATTGGCTACACCTTC. Amino acids: CSVEAGTGIGYTF. The chain uses TRBV29-1 and TRBJ1-2, with TRBD1 identical over 8 bases. Germline V gives CDR1 SQVTM, CDR2 ANQGSEA. The V segment lost 3 bases and the J segment 7 bases; nucleotides outside the gene matches: 7. The CDR3 spans 13 residues.

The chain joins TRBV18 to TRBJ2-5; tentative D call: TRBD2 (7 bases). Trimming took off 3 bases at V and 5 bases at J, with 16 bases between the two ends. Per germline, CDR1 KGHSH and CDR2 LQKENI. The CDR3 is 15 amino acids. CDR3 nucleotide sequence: TGTGCCAGCTCACCTTCGGAAGGGAGGGGGGAGACCCAGTACTTC. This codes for CASSPSEGRGETQYF.

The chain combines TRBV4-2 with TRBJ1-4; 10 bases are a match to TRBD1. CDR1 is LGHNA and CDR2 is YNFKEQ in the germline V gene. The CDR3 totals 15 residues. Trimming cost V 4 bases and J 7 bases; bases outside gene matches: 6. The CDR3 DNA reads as TGTGCCAGCAGCCGAGGACAGGGGGATGGTGAAAAACTGTTTTTT. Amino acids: CASSRGQGDGEKLFF.

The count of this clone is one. CDR3 DNA sequence: TGTGCCAGCAGTTACAACCGGGACAGGGTCATCCACTTT. Protein sequence: CASSYNRDRVIHF. The chain combines TRBV6-6 with TRBJ1-6; 9 positions match TRBD1. The CDR3 contains 13 residues. Germline loops: CDR1 MNHNY, CDR2 SVGAGI (reference sequence). Trimming removed 2 bases from V and 17 bases from J; junction bases left unmatched: 7.

The DNA for the CDR3 is TGTGCCAGCAGCCCTACGGACAGATACAATGAGCAGTTCTTC. Translated: CASSPTDRYNEQFF. This chain uses TRBV7-3 with TRBJ2-1; TRBD1 is a possible D gene (6 bases). V lost 5 bases, J lost 4 bases, and 12 bases lay in between. The CDR3 extends over 14 amino acids. CDR1 SGHTA and CDR2 FQGTGA come from the germline V gene.

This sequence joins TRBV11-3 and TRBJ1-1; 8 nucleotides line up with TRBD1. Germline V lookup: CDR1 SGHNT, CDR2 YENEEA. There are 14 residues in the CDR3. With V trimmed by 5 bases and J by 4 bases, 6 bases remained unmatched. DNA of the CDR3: TGTGCCAGCAGCACCCGGACAGGGTTCACTGAAGCTTTCTTT. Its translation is CASSTRTGFTEAFF. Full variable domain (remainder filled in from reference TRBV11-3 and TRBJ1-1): EAGVVQSPRYKIIEKKQPVAFWCNPISGHNTLYWYLQNLGQGPELLIRYENEEAVDDSQLPKDRFSAERLKGVDSTLKIQPAELGDSAVYLCASSTRTGFTEAFFGQGTRLTVV.

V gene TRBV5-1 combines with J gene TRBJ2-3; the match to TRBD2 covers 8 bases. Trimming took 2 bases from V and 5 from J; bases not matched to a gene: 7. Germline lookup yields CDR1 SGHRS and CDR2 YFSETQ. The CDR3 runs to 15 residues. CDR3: CASSFSGGPEDTQYF. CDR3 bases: TGCGCCAGCAGCTTTTCGGGGGGGCCTGAAGATACGCAGTATTTT.

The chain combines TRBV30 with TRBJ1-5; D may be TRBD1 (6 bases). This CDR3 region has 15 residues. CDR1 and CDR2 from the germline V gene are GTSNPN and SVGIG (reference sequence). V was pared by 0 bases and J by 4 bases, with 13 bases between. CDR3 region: CAWSVRRQANQPQHF. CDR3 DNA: TGTGCCTGGAGTGTACGACGACAGGCGAATCAGCCCCAGCATTTT.

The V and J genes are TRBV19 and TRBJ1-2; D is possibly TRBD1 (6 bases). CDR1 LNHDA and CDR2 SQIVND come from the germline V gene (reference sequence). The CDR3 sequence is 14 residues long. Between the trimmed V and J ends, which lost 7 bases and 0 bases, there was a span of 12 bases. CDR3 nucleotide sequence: TGTGCCAGTACTGCAGGGGATACTAACTATGGCTACACCTTC. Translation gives CASTAGDTNYGYTF. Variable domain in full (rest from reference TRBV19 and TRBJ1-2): DGGITQSPKYLFRKEGQNVTLSCEQNLNHDAMYWYRQDPGQGLRLIYYSQIVNDFQKGDIAEGYSVSREKKESFPLTVTSAQKNPTAFYLCASTAGDTNYGYTFGSGTRLTVV.

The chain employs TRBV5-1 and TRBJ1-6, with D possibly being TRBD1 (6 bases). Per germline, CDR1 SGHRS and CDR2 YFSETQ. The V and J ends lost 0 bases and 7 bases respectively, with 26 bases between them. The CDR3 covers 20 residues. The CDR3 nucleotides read TGCGCCAGCAGCTTGGTACCGCAACTGAACAGGGAGGGTTTGAATTCACCCCTCCACTTT. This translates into CASSLVPQLNREGLNSPLHF.

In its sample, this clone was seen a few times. The CDR3 spells CSASDSYEQYF. The CDR3 nucleotides read TGCAGTGCTAGCGACAGCTACGAGCAGTACTTC. This chain joins TRBV20-1 and TRBJ2-7; perhaps TRBD1 as D (5 bases). The germline V gene has CDR1 DFQATT and CDR2 SNEGSKA (reference sequence). The CDR3 spans 11 residues. Trimming shortened V by 3 bases and J by 3 bases, and 6 bases separated the two germline ends.

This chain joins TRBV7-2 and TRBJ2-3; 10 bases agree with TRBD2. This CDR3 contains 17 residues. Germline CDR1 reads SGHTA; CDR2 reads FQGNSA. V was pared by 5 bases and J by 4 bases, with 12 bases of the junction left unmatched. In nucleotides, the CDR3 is TGTGCCAGCAGCCCCATGGCCAGCGGGGGGGCCCCAGATACGCAGTATTTT. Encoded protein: CASSPMASGGAPDTQYF.

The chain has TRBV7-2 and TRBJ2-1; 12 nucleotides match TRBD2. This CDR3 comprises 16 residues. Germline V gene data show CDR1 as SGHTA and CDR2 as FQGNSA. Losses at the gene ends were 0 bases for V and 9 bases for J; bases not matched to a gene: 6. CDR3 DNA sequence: TGTGCCAGCAGCTTAGCGACTAGCGGGAGTTCAGTTGAGCAGTTCTTC. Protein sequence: CASSLATSGSSVEQFF.

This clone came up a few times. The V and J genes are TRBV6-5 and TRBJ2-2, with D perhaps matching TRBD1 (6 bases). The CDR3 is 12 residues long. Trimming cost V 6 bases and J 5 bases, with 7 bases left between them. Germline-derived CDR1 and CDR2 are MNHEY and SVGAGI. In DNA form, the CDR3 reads TGTGCCAGCAGAACAGGGACCGGGGAGCTGTTTTTT. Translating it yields CASRTGTGELFF.

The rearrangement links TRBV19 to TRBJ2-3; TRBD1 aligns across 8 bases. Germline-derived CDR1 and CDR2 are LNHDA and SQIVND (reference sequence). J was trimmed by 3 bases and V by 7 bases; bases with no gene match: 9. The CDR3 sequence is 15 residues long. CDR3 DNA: TGTGCCAGTAAGACCAACAGGGGGGCGACAGATACGCAGTATTTT. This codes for CASKTNRGATDTQYF.